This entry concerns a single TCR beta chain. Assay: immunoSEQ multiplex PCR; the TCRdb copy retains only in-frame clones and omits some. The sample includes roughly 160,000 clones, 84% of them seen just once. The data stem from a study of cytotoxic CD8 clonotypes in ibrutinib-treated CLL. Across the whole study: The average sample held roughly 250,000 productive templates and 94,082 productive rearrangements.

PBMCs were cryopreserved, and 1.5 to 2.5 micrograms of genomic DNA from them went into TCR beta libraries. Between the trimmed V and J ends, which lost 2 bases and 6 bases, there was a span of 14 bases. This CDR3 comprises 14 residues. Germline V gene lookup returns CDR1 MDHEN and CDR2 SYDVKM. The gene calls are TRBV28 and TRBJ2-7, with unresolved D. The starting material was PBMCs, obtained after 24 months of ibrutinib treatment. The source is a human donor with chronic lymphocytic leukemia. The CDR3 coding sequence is TGTGCCAGCAGTTTACCCTTTTGGGGAAGCGAGCAGTACTTC. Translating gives CASSLPFWGSEQYF. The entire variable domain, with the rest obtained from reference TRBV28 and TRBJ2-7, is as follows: DVKVTQSSRYLVKRTGEKVFLECVQDMDHENMFWYRQDPGLGLRLIYFSYDVKMKEKGDIPEGYSVSREKKERFSLILESASTNQTSMYLCASSLPFWGSEQYFGPGTRLTVT.